These 9 T cell receptor beta chains share one sample of origin, sequenced in a study of response to subunit inactivated influenza vaccine (dated by TCRdb to the late 2010s). To prepare the library, RT-PCR was applied. The sample was run on an Illumina HiSeq 2500. Starting from the raw public reads, TCRdb applied fastp trimming at Q25, assembled clones with MiXCR and retained in-frame beta chains. Every entry covers one CDR3 protein and lists the most common genes and DNA from its rows. In this sample the table shows fewer than 800,000 distinct CDR3 sequences, less than 20% of which occur a single time. The ten most abundant clones make up more than 9% of the sample. The source material was PBMCs from blood, sampled about 12 days after vaccination. Every receptor here comes from a man in his fifties who received an inactivated influenza vaccine. Donor details come from another sample of the same person, matched by shared clones.

The V and J genes are TRBV7-2 and TRBJ1-1; D call uncertain. Germline V CDR1 and CDR2: SGHTA, FQGNSA. Trimming cost V 6 bases and J 3 bases, with 11 bases left between them. The CDR3 has 13 amino acids. The CDR3 coding sequence is TGTGCCAGCAGTTCATCTGTGGACACTGAAGCTTTCTTT. It is translated as CASSSSVDTEAFF.

The chain couples TRBV4-3 to TRBJ2-7, with a possible D match to TRBD1 (5 bases). V lost 1 base and J lost 3, with 13 bases in between. The CDR3 length is 15 residues. The germline V gene has CDR1 LGHNA and CDR2 YSLEER. In DNA form, the CDR3 reads TGCGCCAGCAGCCAAGCTCAACAGGATCTCTACGAGCAGTACTTC. As protein: CASSQAQQDLYEQYF.

The genes are TRBV10-3 and TRBJ2-7; D gene uncertain. The CDR3 is 12 amino acids. V lost 4 bases and J lost 3, with 7 bases in between. The germline CDR1 and CDR2 sequences are ENHRY and SYGVKD. DNA of the CDR3: TGTGCCATCAGTGGAGAAGACTACGAGCAGTACTTC. Translating gives CAISGEDYEQYF.

V and J are TRBV6-1 and TRBJ2-2; no definite D call. CDR1 is MNHNS and CDR2 is SASEGT in the germline V gene. Trimming stripped 9 bases from V and 0 bases from J, with 11 bases between. This CDR3 has 14 residues. This chain's CDR3 is CASSRFPNTGELFF. CDR3 in DNA: TGTGCCAGTTCAAGGTTCCCGAACACCGGGGAGCTGTTTTTT.

The V gene is TRBV3-1, the J gene TRBJ2-7, with 7 bases that match TRBD1. The length of the CDR3 is 15 residues. The V and J ends lost 4 bases and 6 bases, in that order; junction bases with no gene match: 12. Germline V lookup: CDR1 LGHDT, CDR2 YNNKEL (reference sequence). For the CDR3, the DNA is TGTGCCAGCAGCCTCCCATGGCAGGGGGTTGGCGAGCAGTACTTC. It encodes CASSLPWQGVGEQYF.

A few counts support this clonotype. The chain joins TRBV4-1 to TRBJ2-2; D call uncertain. The germline V gene encodes CDR1 MGHRA and CDR2 YSYEKL. Trimming removed 3 bases at V and 2 bases at J, with 7 bases between. The CDR3 loop spans 14 amino acids. The chain's CDR3 is CASSHLVNTGELFF. The CDR3, as DNA: TGCGCCAGCAGCCATCTCGTTAACACCGGGGAGCTGTTTTTT.

This rearrangement joins TRBV12-3 or TRBV12-4 to TRBJ1-6; D is perhaps TRBD1 (5 bases). The ends were cut back, 3 bases at V and 7 bases at J, with 13 bases in the middle. The CDR3 totals 15 residues. The CDR3 loop is CASSFAGLENSPLHF. The CDR3 DNA reads TGTGCCAGCAGTTTTGCGGGGCTAGAGAATTCACCCCTCCACTTT.

This clonotype was seen at least ten times. V is TRBV7-2 and J is TRBJ2-1; D unresolved. Germline V CDR1 and CDR2: SGHTA, FQGNSA. The CDR3 covers 13 residues. V dropped 5 bases and J dropped 13 bases, with 18 bases sitting between them. Here the CDR3 DNA reads TGTGCCAGCAGCCCCAGGTCGGCCCAAACACAGTTCTTC. Protein product: CASSPRSAQTQFF.

This clonotype showed up just a few times. This CDR3 is CATGSLAKNIQYF. In DNA form, the CDR3 reads TGTGCCACTGGCAGCCTAGCCAAAAACATTCAGTACTTC. This chain uses TRBV18 with TRBJ2-4; D not resolved. The V end lost 10 bases, the J end lost 0 bases, and 10 bases lay between the germline ends. There are 13 residues in the CDR3. The germline V gene encodes CDR1 KGHSH and CDR2 LQKENI. Variable domain in full (rest from reference TRBV18 and TRBJ2-4): NAGVMQNPRHLVRRRGQEARLRCSPMKGHSHVYWYRQLPEEGLKFMVYLQKENIIDESGMPKERFSAEFPKEGPSILRIQQVVRGDSAAYFCATGSLAKNIQYFGAGTRLSVL.